The entry below describes one T cell receptor beta chain. This entry belongs to a study of blood T cell repertoires in COVID-19. About the study: The United States, Italy and Spain provided the acute and convalescent COVID-19 samples. T cells, B-cell-depleted T cells, or PBMCs provided the cDNA or gDNA that served as material.

Methods used by the authors: Cell counts per sample came from amplifying reference gene primers. Sequencing was performed with immunoSEQ multiplex PCR; in TCRdb, only in-frame clones are kept and a portion is missing. Clonal size and the V and J genes are those of that table, whereas D and trimming came from the DNA. Of around 60,000 clones in the sample, roughly 86% are singletons; the top ten hold approximately 3.4%. The CDR3 totals 16 residues. V lost 6 bases to trimming and J lost 7 bases; unmatched junction nucleotides: 17. The germline V gene encodes CDR1 SGHVS and CDR2 FQNEAQ. Sequenced: peripheral blood. The TCR comes from a man aged 50 to 59 with active COVID-19. V is TRBV7-8 and J is TRBJ2-5, with 7 bases aligning to TRBD1. The CDR3 protein is CASRGPGQVRTRTQYF. In DNA, the CDR3 is TGTGCCAGCAGGGGTCCTGGACAGGTGAGGACGCGGACCCAGTACTTC.